This TCR beta chain is drawn from a study of blood T cell repertoires in COVID-19. Study-level information: Acute-phase and convalescent COVID-19 samples originated in the United States, Italy and Spain. In each case, the material was cDNA or gDNA derived from T cells, B-cell-depleted T cells, or PBMCs.

In the authors' methods: How many nucleated cells were present was estimated from reference gene primer amplification. The method was immunoSEQ multiplex PCR; TCRdb's version includes in-frame clones alone and lacks a portion of them. V, J and clone size reflect that table, while D and trimming were determined from the DNA. The sample lists about 160,000 clones, about nine tenths occurring once. V dropped 5 bases and J dropped 3; count of bases not matched to a gene: 11. The CDR3 spans 17 residues. The germline V gene encodes CDR1 SEHNR and CDR2 FQNEAQ (reference sequence). The sequenced sample was peripheral blood. The source of this sequence is a man in his sixties with active or convalescent COVID-19. The chain carries TRBV7-9 and TRBJ1-1; TRBD1 matches at 11 bases. The CDR3 nucleotides read TGTGCCAGCAGCCCCGGACAGGGGGCCCGGCTGGACACTGAAGCTTTCTTT. Encoded protein: CASSPGQGARLDTEAFF.